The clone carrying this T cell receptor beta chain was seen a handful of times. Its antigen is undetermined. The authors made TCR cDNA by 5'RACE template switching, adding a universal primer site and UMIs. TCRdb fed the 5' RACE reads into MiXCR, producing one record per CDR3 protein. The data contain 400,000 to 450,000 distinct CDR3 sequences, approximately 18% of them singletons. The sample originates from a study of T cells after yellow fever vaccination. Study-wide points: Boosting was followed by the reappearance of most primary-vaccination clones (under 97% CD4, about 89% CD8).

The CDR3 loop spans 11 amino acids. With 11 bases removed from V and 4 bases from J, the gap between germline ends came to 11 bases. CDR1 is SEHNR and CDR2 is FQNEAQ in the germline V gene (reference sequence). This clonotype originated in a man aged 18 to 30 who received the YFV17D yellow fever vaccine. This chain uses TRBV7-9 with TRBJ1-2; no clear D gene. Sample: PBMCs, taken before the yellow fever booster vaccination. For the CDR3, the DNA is TGTGCCTCCTATGGGGTCTATGGCTACACCTTC. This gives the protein CASYGVYGYTF.